These 19 T cell receptor beta chains originate from one sample sequenced in a study of shared T cell receptors in the human thymus. Sequencing was performed with immunoSEQ multiplex PCR; in TCRdb, only in-frame clones are kept and a portion is missing. The table lists some 760,000 clones, approximately 85% of them singletons. The data also belong to a second study, concerning human thymus T cells.

The sample was thymocytes. These receptors all come from a girl under three years old with a congenital heart defect.

The chain combines TRBV29-1 with TRBJ2-3; possibly TRBD1 for D (5 bases). CDR3 length: 13 residues. The V gene's germline CDR1 is SQVTM and CDR2 ANQGSEA. V was pared by 4 bases and J by 2 bases, with 10 bases between. CDR3 amino acids: CSVGDRSTDTQYF. CDR3 sequence (DNA): TGCAGCGTTGGAGACAGATCCACAGATACGCAGTATTTT.

The CDR3 bases are TGTGCCAGCAGCTTGAGGGGAGGGTTCTATGGCTACACCTTC. Amino acids: CASSLRGGFYGYTF. This chain links TRBV5-6 with TRBJ1-2; D is perhaps TRBD1 (5 bases). V was clipped by 1 base and J by 4 bases, with 11 bases between them. The CDR3 is 14 amino acids. Germline V gives CDR1 SGHDT, CDR2 YYEEEE. The complete variable domain, with remaining parts taken from reference TRBV5-6 and TRBJ1-2, reads DAGVTQSPTHLIKTRGQQVTLRCSPKSGHDTVSWYQQALGQGPQFIFQYYEEEERQRGNFPDRFSGHQFPNYSSELNVNALLLGDSALYLCASSLRGGFYGYTFGSGTRLTVV.

V and J are TRBV10-3 and TRBJ1-1; D may be TRBD1 (6 bases). From germline, CDR1 is ENHRY and CDR2 SYGVKD. The length of the CDR3 is 14 residues. The V and J ends lost 7 bases and 4 bases respectively, with 16 bases between them. CDR3 coding DNA: TGTGCCATCAAACAGGGAGTTAAGGGCACTGAAGCTTTCTTT. This encodes CAIKQGVKGTEAFF.

The chain combines TRBV2 with TRBJ1-2; perhaps TRBD1 as D (5 bases). Germline CDR1 is SNHLY and CDR2 is FYNNEI. V was trimmed by 4 bases and J by 3 bases, leaving 18 bases between them. This CDR3 region has 16 residues. The CDR3 reads CASSGTPTTEYYGYTF. The DNA of the CDR3 is TGTGCCAGCAGTGGGACCCCAACGACAGAATACTATGGCTACACCTTC.

The chain combines TRBV2 with TRBJ2-7; 9 bases agree with TRBD2. The CDR3 consists of 17 residues. Trimming cost V 2 bases and J 2 bases; bases outside gene matches: 10. CDR1 and CDR2 from the germline V gene are SNHLY and FYNNEI. CDR3 bases: TGTGCCAGCAGTGAACCAAGCGGGGGGCCGAAAGCCTACGAGCAGTACTTC. It translates to CASSEPSGGPKAYEQYF.

The chain uses TRBV9 and TRBJ1-1, with 7 bases that match TRBD1. The CDR3 sequence is 16 residues long. The V gene's germline CDR1 is SGDLS and CDR2 YYNGEE. V was clipped by 4 bases and J by 3 bases; unmatched bases: 12. As DNA, the CDR3 is TGTGCCAGCAGCCCATTACTACAGGGGTGGGACACTGAAGCTTTCTTT. As protein: CASSPLLQGWDTEAFF.

This clone was observed once. At one end, the junction sequence differs from germline, possibly due to a read error. V usage is TRBV7-7 and J usage is TRBJ2-7; unclear D gene. This CDR3 has 13 residues. Germline values: CDR1 SSHAT, CDR2 FNYEAQ (reference sequence). CDR3 in DNA: TGTGCTAGCAGCTTAGATGTACGGGACGAGCAGTACTTC. The encoded protein is CASSLDVRDEQYF.

The J gene is TRBJ1-1, the V gene TRBV7-9; the match to TRBD1 covers 7 bases. The CDR3 runs 16 residues. Germline V gene data show CDR1 as SEHNR and CDR2 as FQNEAQ (reference sequence). The V gene end was trimmed by 5 bases and the J gene end by 5 bases; junction bases not matched to a gene: 14. As DNA, the CDR3 is TGTGCCAGCAGCGCCGTGACAGGGCCCCAGGGTACTGAAGCTTTCTTT. This codes for CASSAVTGPQGTEAFF.

This chain uses TRBV11-3 with TRBJ1-6; D call uncertain. Germline lookup yields CDR1 SGHNT and CDR2 YENEEA. This CDR3 contains 19 residues. Trimming took 0 bases from V and 5 from J, leaving 20 bases between them. As DNA, the CDR3 is TGTGCCAGCAGCTTAGAGAGGCCGTCCACTCCATGCAATAATTCACCCCTCCACTTT. It codes for CASSLERPSTPCNNSPLHF.

The chain uses TRBV28 and TRBJ1-6; D might be TRBD1 (6 bases). Germline lookup yields CDR1 MDHEN and CDR2 SYDVKM. The V gene lost 7 bases and the J gene lost 10 bases, with 17 bases spanning the gap. The CDR3 sequence is 14 residues long. CDR3 residues: CASTRQVLGSPLHF. The CDR3 DNA reads as TGTGCCAGCACAAGACAGGTACTGGGGTCACCCCTCCACTTT.

This sequence joins TRBV14 and TRBJ2-3; TRBD2 aligns across 10 bases. This CDR3 region has 15 residues. Per the germline V gene, CDR1 is SGHDN and CDR2 is FVKESK. Trimming at V came to 0 bases and at J to 5 bases, leaving 2 bases not matched to a gene. The CDR3 loop reads CASSQDRTSGDTQYF. Written as DNA, the CDR3 is TGTGCCAGCAGCCAAGATCGGACTAGCGGAGATACGCAGTATTTT.

In regard to this clone: A read error may produce the germline difference seen at one junction end. The rearrangement links TRBV10-2 to TRBJ2-5; D possibly corresponds to TRBD2 (6 bases). Looked up from germline, CDR1 is WSHSY and CDR2 is SAAADI. The CDR3 spans 15 residues. DNA for the CDR3: TGCGCCAGCAGTGTAGCTCTCAGGGCCCGGGAGATCCAGTACTTC. Translation: CASSVALRAREIQYF.

V and J are TRBV9 and TRBJ2-7, with D uncertain. Trimming shortened V by 0 bases and J by 0 bases, and 10 bases separated the two germline ends. CDR3 size: 15 residues. CDR1 and CDR2 (germline): SGDLS, YYNGEE. The CDR3 DNA sequence: TGTGCCAGCAGCGTAGATACAGCTCCCTCCTACGAGCAGTACTTC. Encoded protein: CASSVDTAPSYEQYF.

A single count supports this clone. The rearrangement links TRBV20-1 to TRBJ1-2; D perhaps matches TRBD1 (5 bases). The CDR3 consists of 11 residues. Trimming pared 5 bases from V and 6 bases from J, leaving 10 bases between. Germline V gene data show CDR1 as DFQATT and CDR2 as SNEGSKA (reference sequence). The CDR3 is CSASTVHGYTF. As DNA, the CDR3 is TGCAGTGCTTCGACAGTACATGGCTACACCTTC.

This clone came up a few times. The CDR3, as DNA: TGTGCCAGCTCACTCATCGGGGGGGACTCTAGCAATCAGCCCCAGCATTTT. Translated, it gives CASSLIGGDSSNQPQHF. This chain links TRBV18 with TRBJ1-5; TRBD1 might be the D (5 bases). The germline gives CDR1 KGHSH, CDR2 LQKENI. The CDR3 is made up of 17 amino acids. Trimming left V 4 bases short and J 0 bases short, with 16 bases between. Complete variable domain (other parts from reference TRBV18 and TRBJ1-5): NAGVMQNPRHLVRRRGQEARLRCSPMKGHSHVYWYRQLPEEGLKFMVYLQKENIIDESGMPKERFSAEFPKEGPSILRIQQVVRGDSAAYFCASSLIGGDSSNQPQHFGDGTRLSIL.

This chain links TRBV2 with TRBJ2-1; 7 bases line up with TRBD2. This CDR3 contains 13 residues. CDR1 and CDR2 (germline): SNHLY, FYNNEI. Trimming at V came to 10 bases and at J to 5 bases, leaving 8 bases not matched to a gene. The CDR3, as DNA: TGTGCCACTACGGGGGGTACGGACAATGAGCAGTTCTTC. It encodes CATTGGTDNEQFF.

The chain recombines TRBV6-8 with TRBJ2-7, with D unresolved. The CDR3 runs to 14 residues. The germline V gene encodes CDR1 MNHGY and CDR2 SAAAGT. Trimming shortened V by 0 bases and J by 4 bases, and 10 bases separated the two germline ends. The CDR3, as DNA: TGTGCCAGCAGTTACTCACCCGGAGCATACGAGCAGTACTTC. Protein sequence: CASSYSPGAYEQYF.

The gene calls are TRBV5-1 and TRBJ2-1, with 9 positions matching TRBD2. The CDR3 is 16 residues long. V gave up 0 bases and J gave up 8 bases; unmatched junction bases: 9. Looked up from germline, CDR1 is SGHRS and CDR2 is YFSETQ. The CDR3 DNA reads as TGCGCCAGCAGCTTGGCCGAGGCGGGGGGGCCCGATGAGCAGTTCTTC. Protein product: CASSLAEAGGPDEQFF.

J is TRBJ1-1 and V is TRBV5-1; the match to TRBD1 covers 8 bases. Germline CDR1 SGHRS, CDR2 YFSETQ. J lost 4 bases, V lost 2 bases, and 10 bases had no gene match. This CDR3 has 16 residues. The CDR3 sequence is CASSFRTGQVGTEAFF. CDR3 in DNA: TGCGCCAGCAGCTTCCGGACGGGACAGGTGGGCACTGAAGCTTTCTTT.